The TCR beta chain described here comes from a study of blood T cells in healthy people across ages. The V gene lost 2 bases and the J gene lost 7 bases, with 22 bases spanning the gap. The germline gives CDR1 LGHNT, CDR2 FRNRAP. CDR3 length: 17 amino acids. A second PCR of roughly 7 to 11 cycles used a sample-barcoded 5' primer and a J-beta primer mix. Each cDNA molecule was tagged by a template-switch adaptor with 12 random nucleotides. Via MiXCR, TCRdb re-called the 5' RACE reads, giving one row per CDR3 protein. The sample includes approximately 800,000 distinct CDR3 sequences, around 36% seen only once; the top ten take under 15%. Donors each provided around 9 milliliters of peripheral blood. This clonotype has just a few counts.

The clonotype comes from a man aged 18 to 29 in good health. This chain connects TRBV12-5 to TRBJ2-3; TRBD2 might be the D (6 bases). Sequencing was carried out using blood. CDR3 sequence: CASGLMDEGLAGHTQYF. The CDR3 DNA follows: TGTGCTAGTGGTTTGATGGATGAGGGACTGGCGGGACATACGCAGTATTTT.